A selection of T cell receptor beta chains follows, all from one sample in a study of monozygotic twins with cystic fibrosis. Sequencing used immunoSEQ multiplex PCR; TCRdb keeps in-frame clones, though not all of them. Of about 20,000 clones in the sample, 91% are singletons; the top ten hold 1.5% to 2%. Sequencing was carried out using blood. All receptors come from a girl aged 2-15 years with cystic fibrosis. The CDR3 runs from the conserved cysteine through the conserved F or W. A D gene is named only where the DNA matches it firmly. The size field is filled for only some rows; it gives once, few, many or a size class.

j_gene	len	v_gene	d_gene	abundance	CDR3aa	CDR3nt
TRBJ1-5	16	TRBV19	TRBD1	NA	CASTPRQGAINQPQHF	TGTGCCAGTACCCCAAGACAGGGAGCCATCAATCAGCCCCAGCATTTT
TRBJ1-3	14	TRBV10-3	NA	NA	CAIRRGLSGNTIYF	TGTGCCATCAGGAGAGGATTGTCTGGAAACACCATATATTTT
TRBJ2-1	15	TRBV5-1	NA	NA	CASSLNKDSYNEQFF	TGCGCCAGCAGCTTGAACAAAGACTCCTACAATGAGCAGTTCTTC
TRBJ2-3	11	TRBV29-1	NA	NA	CSSAQGDTQYF	TGCAGCTCCGCGCAGGGAGATACGCAGTATTTT
TRBJ1-1	10	TRBV29-1	NA	NA	CSVEVGEAFF	TGCAGCGTTGAGGTGGGTGAAGCTTTCTTT
TRBJ1-1	17	TRBV28	NA	NA	CASRTDTFGEKNTEAFF	TGTGCCAGCAGAACCGACACATTCGGCGAGAAGAACACTGAAGCTTTCTTT
TRBJ2-1	16	TRBV7-9	TRBD2	NA	CASSPQRSGVDNEQFF	TGTGCCAGCAGCCCCCAGAGGAGCGGGGTGGACAATGAGCAGTTCTTC
TRBJ1-2	14	TRBV19	NA	few	CASSPQGSDYGYTF	TGTGCCAGTAGTCCGCAGGGGAGTGACTATGGCTACACCTTC
TRBJ1-1	11	TRBV18	TRBD1	few	CASSPLDRVFF	TGTGCCAGCTCACCACTGGACAGGGTCTTCTTT
TRBJ1-5	14	TRBV2	NA	once	CASTPGDSNQPQHF	TGTGCCAGCACCCCAGGGGATAGCAATCAGCCCCAGCATTTT
TRBJ1-2	16	TRBV2	NA	NA	CASSDSQGPIPYGYTF	TGTGCCAGCAGTGACTCTCAGGGGCCGATTCCTTATGGCTACACCTTC
TRBJ2-1	13	TRBV19	NA	once	CASSPGLNNEQFF	TGTGCCAGTAGTCCTGGACTAAACAATGAGCAGTTCTTC
TRBJ1-6	14	TRBV30	TRBD1	NA	CASPTGGANSPLHF	TGTGCCTCGCCGACAGGGGGCGCGAATTCACCCCTCCACTTT
TRBJ1-4	14	TRBV28	TRBD1	NA	CASRLGTENEKLFF	TGTGCCAGCAGACTCGGGACAGAGAATGAAAAACTGTTTTTT
TRBJ2-1	13	TRBV7-3	NA	once	CASSPRGGNEQFF	TGTGCCAGCAGCCCCAGGGGAGGGAATGAGCAGTTCTTC
TRBJ1-1	12	TRBV27	TRBD1	once	CASRDRSTEAFF	TGTGCCAGCAGGGACAGGAGTACTGAAGCTTTCTTT
TRBJ1-4	12	TRBV5-5	TRBD1	NA	CASSYTGVKLFF	TGTGCCAGCAGCTACACAGGGGTAAAACTGTTTTTT
TRBJ1-1	15	TRBV7-6	NA	NA	CASSADRPIGTEAFF	TGTGCCAGCAGCGCCGACAGGCCTATTGGCACTGAAGCTTTCTTT
TRBJ1-4	14	TRBV6-5	TRBD1	NA	CASSLTGAQEKLFF	TGTGCCAGCAGTCTGACAGGGGCTCAGGAAAAACTGTTTTTT
TRBJ1-2	17	TRBV18	TRBD1	NA	CASSPWTGGEDNYGYTF	TGTGCCAGCTCACCGTGGACAGGGGGCGAGGATAACTATGGCTACACCTTC
TRBJ1-3	13	TRBV7-9	NA	NA	CASSLSPRNTIYF	TGTGCCAGCAGCTTAAGCCCGAGAAACACCATATATTTT
TRBJ1-2	15	TRBV19	NA	once	CASSRPGGGNYGYTF	TGTGCCAGTAGTAGGCCCGGGGGAGGTAACTATGGCTACACCTTC
TRBJ1-2	10	TRBV29-1	NA	NA	CSAVGYGYTF	TGCAGCGCTGTTGGGTATGGCTACACCTTC